The rows below give T cell receptor beta chains drawn from one sample of a study of T cell responses to AZD1222 COVID-19 vaccine. Some clones are missing from TCRdb's copy, which holds only in-frame ones; the method was immunoSEQ multiplex PCR. The table records approximately 150,000 clones, about 82% of them present only once. This material consisted of peripheral blood, taken 28 days after the second AZD1222 dose. The receptor source for this set is an adult who received the AZD1222 COVID-19 vaccine. Each CDR3 is given with its conserved first and last residue. A D gene is named only where the DNA matches it firmly. Size is omitted from some rows. Given values are once, few, many or a class for expanded clones.

v_call	cdr3_length	j_call	clone_size	d_call	cdr3_nt	cdr3_aa
TRBV3-1/TRBV3-2	14	TRBJ2-2	.	.	TGTGCCAGCAGCCATTCAGGGCGAGCCGGGGAGCTGTTTTTT	CASSHSGRAGELFF
TRBV27	15	TRBJ2-7	once	TRBD1	TGTGCCAGCACAACGGGGACAGGGAGTTCCTACGAGCAGTACTTC	CASTTGTGSSYEQYF
TRBV19	13	TRBJ2-2	.	.	TGTGCCAGTAGTATTGGGTTACTCGGGGAGCTGTTTTTT	CASSIGLLGELFF
TRBV5-8	14	TRBJ1-2	.	TRBD1	TGTGCCAGCAGCCTGGGACAGCTCGGAGGCGGCTACACCTTC	CASSLGQLGGGYTF
TRBV28	15	TRBJ1-4	once	TRBD1	TGTGCCAGCAGTTTACCCGGGACAGGGAGAGAAAAACTGTTTTTT	CASSLPGTGREKLFF
TRBV19	15	TRBJ1-2	.	TRBD1	TGTGCCAGTAGTCCCGGGGACAGGGGAGATTATGGCTACACCTTC	CASSPGDRGDYGYTF
TRBV7-2	16	TRBJ1-2	.	.	TGTGCCAGCAGCTTAACAGGGCAGTCCGCTAACTATGGCTACACCTTC	CASSLTGQSANYGYTF
TRBV27	13	TRBJ1-1	.	.	TGTGCCAGCAGTTTCCAACAGGGAACTGAAGCTTTCTTT	CASSFQQGTEAFF
TRBV5-6	17	TRBJ2-7	.	TRBD2	TGTGCCAGCAGCTTGGGTAGCGGGGGGCCCGGATTCTACGAGCAGTACTTC	CASSLGSGGPGFYEQYF
TRBV29-1	14	TRBJ2-5	.	.	TGCAGCGTTGTGGTGGGGCCAGCGCAAGAGACCCAGTACTTC	CSVVVGPAQETQYF
TRBV2	18	TRBJ2-2	.	.	TGTGCCAGCAGTGAAGCGCGGGGTCCTACCCTCGGGACCGGGGAGCTGTTTTTT	CASSEARGPTLGTGELFF
TRBV29-1	15	TRBJ1-1	.	.	TGCAGCGTTGAAGATAGAGGGTTCGGAGGGACTGAAGCTTTCTTT	CSVEDRGFGGTEAFF
TRBV2	14	TRBJ1-5	once	TRBD1	TGTGCCAGCAGTGAACAACAGGGGGCTCAGCCCCAGCATTTT	CASSEQQGAQPQHF
TRBV4-2	15	TRBJ1-2	.	TRBD1	TGTGCCAGCAGGGCGACAGGGACGGCTAACTATGGCTACACCTTC	CASRATGTANYGYTF
TRBV30	13	TRBJ2-5	.	.	TGTGCCTGGAGTGGGATCAGCCGAGAGACCCAGTACTTC	CAWSGISRETQYF
TRBV14	15	TRBJ2-2	.	.	TGTGCCAGCAGCCAAGTGTTTGGGCGCACCGGGGAGCTGTTTTTT	CASSQVFGRTGELFF
TRBV6-5	13	TRBJ2-7	few	TRBD1	TGTGCCAGCAGCCCGGGACAGGGGTTCGAGCAGTACTTC	CASSPGQGFEQYF
TRBV28	15	TRBJ1-5	.	.	TGTGCCAGCAGTTTATGGGACCAGGGTAATCAGCCCCAGCATTTT	CASSLWDQGNQPQHF
TRBV6-5	14	TRBJ1-4	.	.	TGTGCCAGCAGTTACTCGTCCGGGGGAGAAAAACTGTTTTTT	CASSYSSGGEKLFF